The 10 T cell receptor beta chains given below trace back to one sample, sequenced in a study of blood T cell repertoires in COVID-19. Profiling relied on immunoSEQ multiplex PCR, and the TCRdb table lists in-frame clones only, not all of them. This sample yields 250,000 to 300,000 clones, of which about 91% are seen a single time; about an eighth belongs to the top ten. The source material was peripheral blood. The receptors were gathered from a woman aged 55-70 years with acute or convalescent COVID-19.

The chain joins TRBV28 to TRBJ1-2; 7 bases align to TRBD1. Germline lookup yields CDR1 MDHEN and CDR2 SYDVKM. The length of the CDR3 is 14 residues. The junction had 10 bases not matched to a gene; V was cut back by 4 bases and J by 8 bases. The CDR3 DNA reads TGTGCCAGCAGTTCCCTCCAGGGGGTCAACGGCTACACCTTC. This codes for CASSSLQGVNGYTF.

This clone was detected once. The rearrangement links TRBV29-1 to TRBJ2-7; 7 bases fit TRBD1. CDR1 SQVTM and CDR2 ANQGSEA come from the germline V gene. The ends lost 4 bases at V and 6 bases at J; junction bases unmatched: 9. The CDR3 covers 13 residues. CDR3 residues: CSVVRQGATEQYF. In nucleotides, the CDR3 is TGCAGCGTTGTTAGACAGGGAGCTACCGAGCAGTACTTC.

In its sample, this clone was seen once. The CDR3 loop is CASSLGGLAYNEQFF. CDR3 nucleotides: TGTGCCAGCAGCTTGGGGGGCTTAGCCTACAATGAGCAGTTCTTC. The chain uses TRBV5-4 and TRBJ2-1, with D maybe TRBD1 (5 bases). This CDR3 contains 15 residues. Germline CDR1 SGHNT, CDR2 YYREEE (reference sequence). V lost 0 bases and J lost 2, with 9 bases in between.

The rearrangement links TRBV28 to TRBJ2-2; 7 bases map to TRBD1. J lost 7 bases, V lost 6 bases, and 11 bases had no gene match. Germline CDR1 MDHEN, CDR2 SYDVKM. CDR3 length: 15 amino acids. The CDR3 DNA is TGTGCCAGCAGGCTTACCTTGACAGGGTTCGGGGAGCTGTTTTTT. Translating it yields CASRLTLTGFGELFF.

The gene calls are TRBV7-6 and TRBJ2-7; the match to TRBD2 covers 9 bases. This CDR3 contains 16 residues. The V segment lost 6 bases and the J segment 0 bases; nucleotides outside the gene matches: 9. Germline-derived CDR1 and CDR2 are SGHVS and FNYEAQ. CDR3 bases: TGTGCCAGCAGGCAACTAGCGGGCTCGGGCTCCTACGAGCAGTACTTC. This sequence encodes CASRQLAGSGSYEQYF. The variable domain in full, completed from reference TRBV7-6 and TRBJ2-7, reads GAGVSQSPRYKVTKRGQDVALRCDPISGHVSLYWYRQALGQGPEFLTYFNYEAQQDKSGLPNDRFSAERPEGSISTLTIQRTEQRDSAMYRCASRQLAGSGSYEQYFGPGTRLTVT.

The gene calls are TRBV21-1 and TRBJ2-2; the D call TRBD1 from the table was never checked on the DNA. TRBV21-1 is marked as a pseudogene. The CDR3 is 14 residues long. The CDR3: CASTGDLQSGELFF. CDR3 bases: TGTGCCAGTACAGGGGACCTGCAGTCCGGGGAGCTGTTTTTT.

The chain carries TRBV5-6 and TRBJ2-3; TRBD2 might be the D (6 bases). The CDR3 length is 19 residues. Germline CDR1 SGHDT, CDR2 YYEEEE. V was cut by 1 base and J by 1 base, with 22 bases left in between. The CDR3: CASSLPGGSWPPGTDTQYF. The CDR3 bases are TGTGCCAGCAGCTTGCCCGGGGGTAGCTGGCCCCCAGGCACAGATACGCAGTATTTT.

The rearrangement links TRBV2 to TRBJ2-1, with D hard to call. The CDR3 has 14 amino acids. CDR1 is SNHLY, CDR2 FYNNEI, per germline. Deletions cut 7 bases from V and 3 bases from J, with 13 bases between. DNA of the CDR3: TGTGCCAGCAACAAGCGTGTGAACTACAATGAGCAGTTCTTC. This gives the protein CASNKRVNYNEQFF. Supplemented by reference TRBV2 and TRBJ2-1, the full variable domain reads EPEVTQTPSHQVTQMGQEVILRCVPISNHLYFYWYRQILGQKVEFLVSFYNNEISEKSEIFDDQFSVERPDGSNFTLKIRSTKLEDSAMYFCASNKRVNYNEQFFGPGTRLTVL.

V usage is TRBV6-6 and J usage is TRBJ2-1, with 8 bases lining up with TRBD1. Looked up from germline, CDR1 is MNHNY and CDR2 is SVGAGI (reference sequence). There are 15 residues in the CDR3. V was pared by 4 bases and J by 9 bases, with 11 bases of the junction left unmatched. The CDR3: CASSSLAGGTGEQFF. The CDR3 bases are TGTGCCAGCAGTTCCCTTGCAGGGGGCACGGGTGAGCAGTTCTTC.

This clone was seen just once. The rearrangement joins TRBV7-2 to TRBJ2-1; no firm D call. Germline V gives CDR1 SGHTA, CDR2 FQGNSA. The ends were cut back, 5 bases at V and 7 bases at J, with 9 bases in the middle. The CDR3 sequence is 12 residues long. The CDR3 DNA follows: TGTGCCAGCAGCGACAACGGAAATGAGCAGTTCTTC. It is translated as CASSDNGNEQFF.